This T cell receptor beta chain was observed in a study of a mutant IDH1 vaccine in newly diagnosed glioma. Here immunoSEQ multiplex PCR was the method, and the copy in TCRdb shows in-frame clones only, minus some. The sample carries around 26,000 clones, roughly 80% recorded once. Described time point: week 23, last vaccination. Alongside topical imiquimod, each dose of vaccine comprised 300 ug of mutant IDH1 20-mer peptide. Worth noting for this clone: Antigen: not known.

Overall study findings and caveats: Of the patients, around 93% had vaccine-induced immune responses.

Germline-derived CDR1 and CDR2 are SSHAT and FNYEAQ (reference sequence). CDR3 length: 13 amino acids. This chain connects TRBV7-7 to TRBJ2-2; TRBD1 aligns across 9 bases. Sequencing used PBMCs, obtained from a glioma patient whose treatment included an IDH1 peptide vaccine. The sequence was obtained from a woman aged 25 to 45 with glioma. This chain's CDR3 is CAGGQGNTGELFF. The CDR3 DNA follows: TGTGCTGGGGGACAGGGGAACACCGGGGAGCTGTTTTTT.